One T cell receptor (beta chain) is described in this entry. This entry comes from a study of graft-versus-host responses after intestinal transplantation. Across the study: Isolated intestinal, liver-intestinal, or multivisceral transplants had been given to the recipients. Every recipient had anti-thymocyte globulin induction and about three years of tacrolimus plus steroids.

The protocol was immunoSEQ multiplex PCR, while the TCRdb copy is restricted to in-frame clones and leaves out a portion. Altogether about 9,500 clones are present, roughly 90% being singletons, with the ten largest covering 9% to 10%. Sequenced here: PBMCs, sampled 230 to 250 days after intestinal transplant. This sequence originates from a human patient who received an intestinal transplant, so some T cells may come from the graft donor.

CDR3 coding DNA: TGTGCCAGCAGTGAACACCCCCAAAAGGTGTACGAGCAGTACTTC. Amino acid sequence: CASSEHPQKVYEQYF. The chain carries TRBV2 and TRBJ2-7; D remains unclear. The germline V gene has CDR1 SNHLY and CDR2 FYNNEI. V lost 2 bases, J lost 4 bases, and 15 bases lay in between. The CDR3 contains 15 residues. Variable domain in full (rest from reference TRBV2 and TRBJ2-7): EPEVTQTPSHQVTQMGQEVILRCVPISNHLYFYWYRQILGQKVEFLVSFYNNEISEKSEIFDDQFSVERPDGSNFTLKIRSTKLEDSAMYFCASSEHPQKVYEQYFGPGTRLTVT.